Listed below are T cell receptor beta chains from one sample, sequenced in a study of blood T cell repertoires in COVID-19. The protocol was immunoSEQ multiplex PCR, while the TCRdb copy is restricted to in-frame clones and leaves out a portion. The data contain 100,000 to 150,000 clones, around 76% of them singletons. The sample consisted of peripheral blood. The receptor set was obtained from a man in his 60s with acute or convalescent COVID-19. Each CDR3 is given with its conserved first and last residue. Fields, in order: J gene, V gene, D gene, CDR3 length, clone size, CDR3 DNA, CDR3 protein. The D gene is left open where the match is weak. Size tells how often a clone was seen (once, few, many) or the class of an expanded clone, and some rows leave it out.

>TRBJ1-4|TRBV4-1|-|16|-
TGCGCCAGCAGCCTCGGGGAGGGAACAACTAATGAAAAACTGTTTTTT
CASSLGEGTTNEKLFF
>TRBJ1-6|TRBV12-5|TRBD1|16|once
TGTGCTAGTGGTTTGTGGGGCAGGGGGTATTCTTCACCCCTCCACTTT
CASGLWGRGYSSPLHF
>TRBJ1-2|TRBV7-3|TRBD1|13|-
TGTGCCAGCAGCTTCGGACAGGGTGATGGCTACACCTTC
CASSFGQGDGYTF
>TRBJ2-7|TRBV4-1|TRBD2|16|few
TGCGCCAGCAGTCCAAGCAGAACGGGAGGAAAGTACGAGCAGTACTTC
CASSPSRTGGKYEQYF
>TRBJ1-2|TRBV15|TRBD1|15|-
TGTGCCACCAGCAGAGATCCAACAGGGGGCTTTGGCTACACCTTC
CATSRDPTGGFGYTF
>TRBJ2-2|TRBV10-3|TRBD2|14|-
TGTGCCATCTCCAGCGGGGGGGACACCGGGGAGCTGTTTTTT
CAISSGGDTGELFF
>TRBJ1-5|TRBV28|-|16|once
TGTGCCAGCAGTTTAGTTACCGAGGGCCCCTATCAGCCCCAGCATTTT
CASSLVTEGPYQPQHF
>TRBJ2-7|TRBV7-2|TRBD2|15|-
TGTGCCAGCAGCTTACCTAGCGGGGGTACGAAGGAGCAGTACTTC
CASSLPSGGTKEQYF
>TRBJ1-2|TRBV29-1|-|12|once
TGCAGCGTTGAAGAACTTAACTATGGCTACACCTTC
CSVEELNYGYTF
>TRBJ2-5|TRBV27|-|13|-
TGTGCCAGCAGCCGGAGGCCCCAAGAGACCCAGTACTTC
CASSRRPQETQYF
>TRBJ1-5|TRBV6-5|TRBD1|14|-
TGTGCCAGCAGCTCCCAGGGGGGTTTAGAGCCCCAGCATTTT
CASSSQGGLEPQHF
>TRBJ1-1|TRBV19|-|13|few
TGTGCCAGTAGGCGACAGATAAGCACTGAAGCTTTCTTT
CASRRQISTEAFF
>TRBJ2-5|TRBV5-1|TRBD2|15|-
TGCGCCAGCAGCTTGTCTAGCGGGGGGGCGGAGACCCAGTACTTC
CASSLSSGGAETQYF
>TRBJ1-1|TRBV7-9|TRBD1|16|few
TGTGCCAGCAGCTTCGACAGGGGGTTTGGTGGCACTGAAGCTTTCTTT
CASSFDRGFGGTEAFF
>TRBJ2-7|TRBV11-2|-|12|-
TGTGCCAGCAGCCCCGGGGTTGTCGAGCAGTACTTC
CASSPGVVEQYF
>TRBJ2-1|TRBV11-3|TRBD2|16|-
TGTGCCAGCAGCTCGGGGGGCGGACTAGCGGACAATGAGCAGTTCTTC
CASSSGGGLADNEQFF
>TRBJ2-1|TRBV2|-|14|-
TGTGCCAGCAGTGATTCCAGAGGGTTAGGAGAGCAGTTCTTC
CASSDSRGLGEQFF
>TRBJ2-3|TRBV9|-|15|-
TGTGCCAGCAGCGCCCAGACAGGCATCACAGATACGCAGTATTTT
CASSAQTGITDTQYF
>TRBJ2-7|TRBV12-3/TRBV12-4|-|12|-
TGTGCCAGAATTGATCGCCCCGGCGAGCAGTACTTC
CARIDRPGEQYF
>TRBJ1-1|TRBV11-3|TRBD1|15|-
TGTGCCAGCAGCCTGGGGACAGGGGATGGGGGTGTAGCTTTCTTT
CASSLGTGDGGVAFF
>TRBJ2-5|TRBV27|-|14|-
TGTGCCAGCAATGCGGGACAGACGGGGGAGACCCAGTACTTC
CASNAGQTGETQYF
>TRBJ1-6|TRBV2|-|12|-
TGTGCCAGCTACTACACCAATTCACCCCTCCACTTT
CASYYTNSPLHF
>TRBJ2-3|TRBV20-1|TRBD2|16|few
TGCAGTGCTAGTCCCTTGCTAGCGGCCGTAACAGATACGCAGTATTTT
CSASPLLAAVTDTQYF
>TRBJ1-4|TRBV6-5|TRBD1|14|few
TGTGCCAGCAGTCGCCGGACAGGGAATGAAAAACTGTTTTTT
CASSRRTGNEKLFF
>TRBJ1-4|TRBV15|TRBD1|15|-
TGTGCCACCAGCAGAGTTAGACAGGGTAATGAAAAACTGTTTTTT
CATSRVRQGNEKLFF
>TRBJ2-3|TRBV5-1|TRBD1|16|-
TGCGCCAGCAGTTCTGCCCTGGGACAGGCGGCAGATACGCAGTATTTT
CASSSALGQAADTQYF
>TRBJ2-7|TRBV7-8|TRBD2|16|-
TGTGCCAGCAGCTTATTCGAGCGGGACGTGTCCTACGAGCAGTACTTC
CASSLFERDVSYEQYF
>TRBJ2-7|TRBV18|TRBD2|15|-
TGTGCCAGCTCACCGCAGGGGTTAGCGGGAAACGAGCAGTACTTC
CASSPQGLAGNEQYF
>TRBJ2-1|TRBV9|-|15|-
TGTGCCAGCAGCGTAGTAGCGTTCTCCTACAATGAGCAGTTCTTC
CASSVVAFSYNEQFF
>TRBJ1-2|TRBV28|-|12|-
TGTGCCAGCACACCAGATAACTATGGCTACACCTTC
CASTPDNYGYTF
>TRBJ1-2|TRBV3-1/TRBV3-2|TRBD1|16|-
TGTGCCAGCCGAAAGTTATCGGACAGGGACCACTATGGCTACACCTTC
CASRKLSDRDHYGYTF
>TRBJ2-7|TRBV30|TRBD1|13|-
TGTGCCTGGAGTAGGGGACAGGCTTACGAGCAGTACTTC
CAWSRGQAYEQYF
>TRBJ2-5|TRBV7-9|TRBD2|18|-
TGTGCCAGCAGCTTAGTAACTAGCGGGAGGGCCAGTAAAGAGACCCAGTACTTC
CASSLVTSGRASKETQYF
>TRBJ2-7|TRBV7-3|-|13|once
TGTGCCAGCAGCCTATCTAGGGGCTACGAGCAGTACTTC
CASSLSRGYEQYF
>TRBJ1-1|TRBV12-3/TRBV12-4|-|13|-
TGTGCCAGCAGTTTATCCCCTTCCCCTGAAGCTTTCTTT
CASSLSPSPEAFF
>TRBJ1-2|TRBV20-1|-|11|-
TGCAGTCTGGGCAGGGACTATGGCTACACCTTC
CSLGRDYGYTF
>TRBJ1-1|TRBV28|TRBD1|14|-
TGTGCCAGCAGTCCCTGGACAGGGGAAAGTGAAGCTTTCTTT
CASSPWTGESEAFF
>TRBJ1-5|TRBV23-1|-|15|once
TGCGCCAGCAGTCAACTCGACAGGCCCAATCAGCCCCAGCATTTT
CASSQLDRPNQPQHF
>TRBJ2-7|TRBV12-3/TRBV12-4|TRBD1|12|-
TGTGCCAGCAGCGGGACAGCCTACGAGCAGTACTTC
CASSGTAYEQYF
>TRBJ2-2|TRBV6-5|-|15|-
TGTGCCAGCACGCCGGGGGACTCGACCACCGGGGAGCTGTTTTTT
CASTPGDSTTGELFF
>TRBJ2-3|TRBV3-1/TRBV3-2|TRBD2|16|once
TGTGCCAGCAGCAAGACTAGCGGGGGGGTATTAGATACGCAGTATTTT
CASSKTSGGVLDTQYF
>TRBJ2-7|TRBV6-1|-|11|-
TGTGCCAGCAGACACGACTACGAGCAGTACTTC
CASRHDYEQYF
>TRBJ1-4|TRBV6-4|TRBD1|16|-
TGTGCCAGCAGTGTTGGACAGGGAGGGGCTAATGAAAAACTGTTTTTT
CASSVGQGGANEKLFF
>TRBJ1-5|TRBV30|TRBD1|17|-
TGTGCCTGGAGCCTTGGGGGAGGGACAGGGATCAATCAGCCCCAGCATTTT
CAWSLGGGTGINQPQHF
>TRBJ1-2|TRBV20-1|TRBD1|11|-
TGCAGTGCCCGGACAGGGTATGGCTACACCTTC
CSARTGYGYTF
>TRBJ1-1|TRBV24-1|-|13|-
TGTGCCACCAGTGATCAAGGGGCCACTGAAGCTTTCTTT
CATSDQGATEAFF
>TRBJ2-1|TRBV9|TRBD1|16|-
TGTGCCAGCAGCGCCGGGACAGGGCGCTCCTACAATGAGCAGTTCTTC
CASSAGTGRSYNEQFF
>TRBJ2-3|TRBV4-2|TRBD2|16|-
TGTGCCAGCAGCCAAGGGACTAGCGGGGGGGCAGATACGCAGTATTTT
CASSQGTSGGADTQYF